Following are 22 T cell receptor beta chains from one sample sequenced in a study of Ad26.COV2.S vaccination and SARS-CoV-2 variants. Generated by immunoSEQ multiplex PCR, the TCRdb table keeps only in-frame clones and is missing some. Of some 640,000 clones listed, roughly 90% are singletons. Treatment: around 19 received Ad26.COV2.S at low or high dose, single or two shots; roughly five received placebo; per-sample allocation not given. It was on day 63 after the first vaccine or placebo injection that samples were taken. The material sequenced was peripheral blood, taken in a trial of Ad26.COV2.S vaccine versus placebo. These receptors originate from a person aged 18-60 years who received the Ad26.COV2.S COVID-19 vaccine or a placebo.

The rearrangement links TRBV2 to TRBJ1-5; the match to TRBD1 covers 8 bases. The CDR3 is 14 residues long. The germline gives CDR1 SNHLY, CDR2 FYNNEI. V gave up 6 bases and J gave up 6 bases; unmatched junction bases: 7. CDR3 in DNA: TGTGCCAGCAGGGGGACAGACAGGGGTCAGCCCCAGCATTTT. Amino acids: CASRGTDRGQPQHF.

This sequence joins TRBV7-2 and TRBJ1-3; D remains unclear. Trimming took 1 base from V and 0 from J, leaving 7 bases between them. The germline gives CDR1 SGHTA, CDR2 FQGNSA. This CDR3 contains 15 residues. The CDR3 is CASSLDGSSGNTIYF. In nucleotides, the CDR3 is TGTGCCAGCAGCTTAGACGGAAGCTCTGGAAACACCATATATTTT.

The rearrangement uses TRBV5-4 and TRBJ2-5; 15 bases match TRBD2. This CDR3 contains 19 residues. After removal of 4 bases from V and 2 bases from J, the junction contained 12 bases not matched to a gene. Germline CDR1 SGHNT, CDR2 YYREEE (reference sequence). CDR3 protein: CASSRGLAGGRGFQETQYF. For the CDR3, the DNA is TGTGCCAGCAGCCGGGGACTAGCGGGAGGAAGGGGATTTCAAGAGACCCAGTACTTC.

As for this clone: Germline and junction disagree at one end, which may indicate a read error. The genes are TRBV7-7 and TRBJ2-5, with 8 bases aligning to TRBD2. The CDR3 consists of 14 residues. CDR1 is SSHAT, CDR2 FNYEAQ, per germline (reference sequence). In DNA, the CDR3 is TGTGCTAGCAGCCGGACTAGCTCGGGGGAGACCCAGTACTTC. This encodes CASSRTSSGETQYF.

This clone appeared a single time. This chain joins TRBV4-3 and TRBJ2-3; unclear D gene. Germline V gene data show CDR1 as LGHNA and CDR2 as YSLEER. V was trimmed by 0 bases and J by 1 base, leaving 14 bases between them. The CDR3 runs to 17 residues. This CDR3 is CASSQEGHPAGTDTQYF. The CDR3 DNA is TGCGCCAGCAGCCAAGAAGGTCACCCGGCGGGCACAGATACGCAGTATTTT.

The CDR3 protein is CASSFGLAKGGTDTQYF. CDR3 nucleotides: TGTGCCAGCAGCTTCGGACTAGCGAAAGGGGGCACAGATACGCAGTATTTT. This chain joins TRBV7-6 and TRBJ2-3; 9 positions match TRBD2. The germline V gene encodes CDR1 SGHVS and CDR2 FNYEAQ. V shed 3 bases, J shed 1 base, and the junction held 8 bases outside the gene matches. The CDR3 has 17 amino acids.

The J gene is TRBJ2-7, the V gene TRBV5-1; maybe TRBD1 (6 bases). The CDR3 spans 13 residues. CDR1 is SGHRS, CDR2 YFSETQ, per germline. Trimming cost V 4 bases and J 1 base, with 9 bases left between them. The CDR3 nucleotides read TGCGCCAGCAGCCCGAGGGGGTCCTACGAGCAGTACTTC. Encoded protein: CASSPRGSYEQYF. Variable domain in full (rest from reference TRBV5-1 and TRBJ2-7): KAGVTQTPRYLIKTRGQQVTLSCSPISGHRSVSWYQQTPGQGLQFLFEYFSETQRNKGNFPGRFSGRQFSNSRSEMNVSTLELGDSALYLCASSPRGSYEQYFGPGTRLTVT.

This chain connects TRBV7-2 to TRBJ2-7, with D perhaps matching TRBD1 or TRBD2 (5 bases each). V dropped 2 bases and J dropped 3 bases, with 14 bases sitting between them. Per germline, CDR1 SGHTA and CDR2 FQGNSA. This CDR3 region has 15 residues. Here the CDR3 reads CASSLLGDGGYEQYF. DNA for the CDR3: TGTGCCAGCAGCTTACTTGGGGATGGGGGCTACGAGCAGTACTTC.

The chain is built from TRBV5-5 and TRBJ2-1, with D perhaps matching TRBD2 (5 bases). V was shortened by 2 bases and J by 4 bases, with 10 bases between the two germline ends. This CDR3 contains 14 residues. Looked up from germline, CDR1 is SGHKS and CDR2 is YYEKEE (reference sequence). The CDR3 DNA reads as TGTGCCAGCAGCTTCGGGATCGAGTACAATGAGCAGTTCTTC. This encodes CASSFGIEYNEQFF.

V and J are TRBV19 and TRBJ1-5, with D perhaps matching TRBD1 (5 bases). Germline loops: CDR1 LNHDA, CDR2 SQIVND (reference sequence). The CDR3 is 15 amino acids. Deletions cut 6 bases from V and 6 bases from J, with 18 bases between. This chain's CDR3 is CASSPVQGAGQPQHF. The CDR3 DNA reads TGTGCCAGTAGCCCGGTCCAAGGGGCAGGTCAGCCCCAGCATTTT.

The CDR3 DNA reads as TGTGCCAGCAGCTCAACCCTATCTAGCGGGAGGGCCGTTGAGCAGTTCTTC. Its protein product is CASSSTLSSGRAVEQFF. This chain links TRBV7-9 with TRBJ2-1, with TRBD2 identical over 12 bases. Per germline, CDR1 SEHNR and CDR2 FQNEAQ (reference sequence). V shed 4 bases and J 9 bases; nucleotides not matched to a gene: 13. This CDR3 is 17 amino acids long.

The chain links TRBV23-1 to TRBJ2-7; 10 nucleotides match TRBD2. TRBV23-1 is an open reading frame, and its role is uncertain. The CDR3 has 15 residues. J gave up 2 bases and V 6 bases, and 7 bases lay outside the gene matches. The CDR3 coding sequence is TGCGCCAGCAGCCTCGGACTAGCGGATCCCTACGAGCAGTACTTC. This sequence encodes CASSLGLADPYEQYF.

The CDR3: CASSAPGLAGGPSYEQYF. The DNA of the CDR3 is TGTGCCAGCAGCGCTCCGGGACTAGCGGGGGGCCCCTCCTACGAGCAGTACTTC. The rearrangement joins TRBV4-2 to TRBJ2-7; 15 bases match TRBD2. The CDR3 totals 18 residues. Germline lookup yields CDR1 LGHNA and CDR2 YNFKEQ. Trimming removed 5 bases from V and 0 bases from J; junction bases left unmatched: 8.

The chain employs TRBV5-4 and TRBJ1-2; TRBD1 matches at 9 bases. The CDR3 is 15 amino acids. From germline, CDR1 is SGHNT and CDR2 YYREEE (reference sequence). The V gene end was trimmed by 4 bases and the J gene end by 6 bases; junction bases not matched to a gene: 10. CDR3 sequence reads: CASSHRDREVHGYTF. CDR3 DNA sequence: TGTGCCAGCAGCCACCGGGACAGGGAGGTCCATGGCTACACCTTC.

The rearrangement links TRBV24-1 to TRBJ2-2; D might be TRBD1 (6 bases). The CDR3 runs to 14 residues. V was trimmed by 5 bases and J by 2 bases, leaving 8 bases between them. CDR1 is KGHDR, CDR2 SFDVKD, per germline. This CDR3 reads CATSGGLNTGELFF. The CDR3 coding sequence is TGTGCCACCAGTGGGGGGCTCAACACCGGGGAGCTGTTTTTT.

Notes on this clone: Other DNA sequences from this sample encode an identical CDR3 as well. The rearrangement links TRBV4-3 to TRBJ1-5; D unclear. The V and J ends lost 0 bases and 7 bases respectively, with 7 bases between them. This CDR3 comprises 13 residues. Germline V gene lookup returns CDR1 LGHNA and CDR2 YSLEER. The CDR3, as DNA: TGCGCCAGCAGCCAAGACGGAGGGCAGCCCCAGCATTTT. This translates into CASSQDGGQPQHF.

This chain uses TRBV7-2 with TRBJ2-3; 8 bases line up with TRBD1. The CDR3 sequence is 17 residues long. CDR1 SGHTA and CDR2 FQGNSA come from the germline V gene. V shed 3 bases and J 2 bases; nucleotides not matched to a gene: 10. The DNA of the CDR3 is TGTGCCAGCAGCTTGCAGACAGGGGCCTACACCACAGATACGCAGTATTTT. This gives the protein CASSLQTGAYTTDTQYF.

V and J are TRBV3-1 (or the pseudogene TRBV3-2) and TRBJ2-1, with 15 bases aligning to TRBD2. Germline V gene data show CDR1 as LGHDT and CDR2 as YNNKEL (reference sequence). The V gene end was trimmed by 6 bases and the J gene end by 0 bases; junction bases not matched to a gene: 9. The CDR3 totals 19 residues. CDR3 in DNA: TGTGCCAGCAGTCGGACTAGCGGGGGGGTTTTTAGCTCCTACAATGAGCAGTTCTTC. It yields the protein CASSRTSGGVFSSYNEQFF.

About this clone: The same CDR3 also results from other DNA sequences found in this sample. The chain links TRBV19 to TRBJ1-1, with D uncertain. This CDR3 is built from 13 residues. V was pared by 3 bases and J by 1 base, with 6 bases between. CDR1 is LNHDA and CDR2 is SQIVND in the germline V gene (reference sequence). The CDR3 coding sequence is TGTGCCAGTAGTATGACTGAGAACACTGAAGCTTTCTTT. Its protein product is CASSMTENTEAFF.

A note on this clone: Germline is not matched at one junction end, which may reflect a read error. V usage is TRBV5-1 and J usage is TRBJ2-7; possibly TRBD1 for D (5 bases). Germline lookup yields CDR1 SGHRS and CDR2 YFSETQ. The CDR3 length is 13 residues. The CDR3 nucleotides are TGCGCCAGCAGCTTGGGAAGGGGCTCTGGGTGGGACTTC. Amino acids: CASSLGRGSGWDF.

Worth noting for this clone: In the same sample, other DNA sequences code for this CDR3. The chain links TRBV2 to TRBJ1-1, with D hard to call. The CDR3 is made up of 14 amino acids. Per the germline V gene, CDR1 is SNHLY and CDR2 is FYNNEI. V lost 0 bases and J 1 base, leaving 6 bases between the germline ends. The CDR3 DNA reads TGTGCCAGCAGTGAAGCGCTAGGGAACACTGAAGCTTTCTTT. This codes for CASSEALGNTEAFF.

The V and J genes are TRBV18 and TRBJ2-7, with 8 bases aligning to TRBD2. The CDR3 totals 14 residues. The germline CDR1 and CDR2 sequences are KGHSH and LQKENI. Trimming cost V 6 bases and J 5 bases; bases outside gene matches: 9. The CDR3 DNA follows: TGTGCCAGCTCCTCAATGGCGCGGGAGGACGAGCAGTACTTC. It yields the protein CASSSMAREDEQYF.